The sequence of this T cell receptor beta chain was determined in a study of blood T cell repertoires in COVID-19. Per the authors' pipeline: Nucleated cell number was recorded as an estimate derived from reference gene primer amplification. This table comes from immunoSEQ multiplex PCR, and its TCRdb copy is limited to in-frame clones, with some not included. Clone size and the V and J calls come from that table; the DNA yielded D and trimming. The sample gives just over 65,000 clones, around 86% of which show up once; about 8% is in the top ten. The count of this clone is one. The CDR3 is made up of 16 amino acids. The germline V and J ends were trimmed by 1 base and 4 bases, with 15 bases remaining between them. In germline, CDR1 is LGHNA, CDR2 YNFKEQ.

V gene TRBV4-2 combines with J gene TRBJ2-3; D might be TRBD2 (6 bases). Input material: peripheral blood. This sequence originates from a man aged 25 to 40 with acute or convalescent COVID-19. The CDR3 is CASSQGGGNSADTQYF. The CDR3 DNA sequence: TGTGCCAGCAGCCAAGGCGGCGGGAATTCGGCAGATACGCAGTATTTT.